This T cell receptor (beta chain) was found in a study of cytomegalovirus exposure and HLA in healthy donors. Details on this clone: What it recognizes is unknown.

The PCR ran on 60 Vbeta and 13 Jbeta primers. TCRdb's table, derived via immunoSEQ multiplex PCR, lists solely in-frame clones and lacks some. Here the sample spans some 190,000 clones, roughly three quarters being singletons. The CDR3 covers 15 residues. Germline V lookup: CDR1 MGHRA, CDR2 YSYEKL. V was pared by 2 bases and J by 0 bases, with 5 bases between. Study-level findings and limits: Reports state that TCR beta sequences accurately predicted most subjects' HLA-A and HLA-B alleles.

The sample comprised PBMCs. The TCR originated in a woman between 25 and 40 years old in good health and CMV-seropositive. The V call is TRBV4-1, the J call TRBJ2-6, with no clear D. The DNA for the CDR3 is TGCGCCAGCAGCCAACTCTCCTCTGGGGCCAACGTCCTGACTTTC. It codes for CASSQLSSGANVLTF.